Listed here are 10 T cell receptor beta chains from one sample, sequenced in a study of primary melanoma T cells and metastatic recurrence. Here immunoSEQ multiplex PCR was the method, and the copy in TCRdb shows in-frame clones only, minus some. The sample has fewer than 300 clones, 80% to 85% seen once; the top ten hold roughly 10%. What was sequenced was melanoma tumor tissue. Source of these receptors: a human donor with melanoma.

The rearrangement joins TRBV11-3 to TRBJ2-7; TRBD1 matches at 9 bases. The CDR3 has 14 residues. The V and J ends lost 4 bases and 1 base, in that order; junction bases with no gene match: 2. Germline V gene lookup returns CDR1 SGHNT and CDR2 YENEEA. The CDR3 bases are TGTGCCAGCAGCTCCGGGACAGGGTCCTACGAGCAGTACTTC. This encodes CASSSGTGSYEQYF.

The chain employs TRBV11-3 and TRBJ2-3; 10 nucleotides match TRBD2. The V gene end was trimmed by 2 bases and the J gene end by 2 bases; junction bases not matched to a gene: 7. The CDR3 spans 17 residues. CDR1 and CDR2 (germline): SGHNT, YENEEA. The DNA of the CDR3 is TGTGCCAGCAGCTTAACGAGCGGGAGGGCCATCACAGATACGCAGTATTTT. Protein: CASSLTSGRAITDTQYF.

The CDR3 here is CASSYTRTGLYGYTF. CDR3 DNA: TGTGCCAGCAGTTACACCCGGACAGGGTTATATGGCTACACCTTC. This chain links TRBV6-8 with TRBJ1-2; 8 nucleotides match TRBD1. The CDR3 has 15 amino acids. The V gene's germline CDR1 is MNHGY and CDR2 SAAAGT. Trimming at V came to 2 bases and at J to 5 bases, leaving 7 bases not matched to a gene.

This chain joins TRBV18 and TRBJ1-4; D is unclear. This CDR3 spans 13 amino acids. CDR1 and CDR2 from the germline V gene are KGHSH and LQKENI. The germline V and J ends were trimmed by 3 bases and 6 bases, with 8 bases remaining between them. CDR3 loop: CASSPGGYEKLFF. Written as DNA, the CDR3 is TGTGCCAGCTCACCGGGAGGGTATGAAAAACTGTTTTTT.

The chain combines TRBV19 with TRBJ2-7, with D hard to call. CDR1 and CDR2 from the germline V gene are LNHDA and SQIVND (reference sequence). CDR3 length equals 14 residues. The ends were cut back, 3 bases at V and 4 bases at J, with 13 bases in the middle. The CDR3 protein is CASSITNGVYEQYF. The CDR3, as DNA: TGTGCCAGTAGTATTACAAACGGTGTTTACGAGCAGTACTTC.

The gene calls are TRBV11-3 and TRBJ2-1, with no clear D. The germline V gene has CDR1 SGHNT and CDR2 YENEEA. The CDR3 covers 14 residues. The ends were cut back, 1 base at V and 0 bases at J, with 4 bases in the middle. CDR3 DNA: TGTGCCAGCAGCTTAGTTGGCTCCTACAATGAGCAGTTCTTC. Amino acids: CASSLVGSYNEQFF.

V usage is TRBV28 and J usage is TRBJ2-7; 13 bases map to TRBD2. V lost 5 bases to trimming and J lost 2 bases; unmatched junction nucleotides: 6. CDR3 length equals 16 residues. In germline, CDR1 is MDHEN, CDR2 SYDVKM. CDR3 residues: CASSTGLAGAPYEQYF. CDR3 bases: TGTGCCAGCAGTACCGGACTAGCGGGAGCCCCCTACGAGCAGTACTTC.

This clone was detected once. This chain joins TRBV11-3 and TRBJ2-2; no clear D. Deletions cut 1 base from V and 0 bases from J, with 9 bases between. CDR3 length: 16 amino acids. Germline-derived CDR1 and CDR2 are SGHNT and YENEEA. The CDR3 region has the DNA TGTGCCAGCAGCTTAGGTGCACTTGCGAACACCGGGGAGCTGTTTTTT. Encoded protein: CASSLGALANTGELFF.

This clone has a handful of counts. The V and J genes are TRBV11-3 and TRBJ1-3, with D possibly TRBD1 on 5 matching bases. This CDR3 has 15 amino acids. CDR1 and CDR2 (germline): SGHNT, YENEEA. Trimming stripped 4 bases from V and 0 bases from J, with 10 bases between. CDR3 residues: CASSSLGTSGNTIYF. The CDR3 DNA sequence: TGTGCCAGCAGCTCCCTCGGGACCTCTGGAAACACCATATATTTT.

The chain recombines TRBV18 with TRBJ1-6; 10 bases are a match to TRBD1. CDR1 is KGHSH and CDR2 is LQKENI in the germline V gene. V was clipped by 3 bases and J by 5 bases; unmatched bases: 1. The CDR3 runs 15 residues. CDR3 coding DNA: TGTGCCAGCTCACCTGGGACAGGGGATAATTCACCCCTCCACTTT. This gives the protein CASSPGTGDNSPLHF.